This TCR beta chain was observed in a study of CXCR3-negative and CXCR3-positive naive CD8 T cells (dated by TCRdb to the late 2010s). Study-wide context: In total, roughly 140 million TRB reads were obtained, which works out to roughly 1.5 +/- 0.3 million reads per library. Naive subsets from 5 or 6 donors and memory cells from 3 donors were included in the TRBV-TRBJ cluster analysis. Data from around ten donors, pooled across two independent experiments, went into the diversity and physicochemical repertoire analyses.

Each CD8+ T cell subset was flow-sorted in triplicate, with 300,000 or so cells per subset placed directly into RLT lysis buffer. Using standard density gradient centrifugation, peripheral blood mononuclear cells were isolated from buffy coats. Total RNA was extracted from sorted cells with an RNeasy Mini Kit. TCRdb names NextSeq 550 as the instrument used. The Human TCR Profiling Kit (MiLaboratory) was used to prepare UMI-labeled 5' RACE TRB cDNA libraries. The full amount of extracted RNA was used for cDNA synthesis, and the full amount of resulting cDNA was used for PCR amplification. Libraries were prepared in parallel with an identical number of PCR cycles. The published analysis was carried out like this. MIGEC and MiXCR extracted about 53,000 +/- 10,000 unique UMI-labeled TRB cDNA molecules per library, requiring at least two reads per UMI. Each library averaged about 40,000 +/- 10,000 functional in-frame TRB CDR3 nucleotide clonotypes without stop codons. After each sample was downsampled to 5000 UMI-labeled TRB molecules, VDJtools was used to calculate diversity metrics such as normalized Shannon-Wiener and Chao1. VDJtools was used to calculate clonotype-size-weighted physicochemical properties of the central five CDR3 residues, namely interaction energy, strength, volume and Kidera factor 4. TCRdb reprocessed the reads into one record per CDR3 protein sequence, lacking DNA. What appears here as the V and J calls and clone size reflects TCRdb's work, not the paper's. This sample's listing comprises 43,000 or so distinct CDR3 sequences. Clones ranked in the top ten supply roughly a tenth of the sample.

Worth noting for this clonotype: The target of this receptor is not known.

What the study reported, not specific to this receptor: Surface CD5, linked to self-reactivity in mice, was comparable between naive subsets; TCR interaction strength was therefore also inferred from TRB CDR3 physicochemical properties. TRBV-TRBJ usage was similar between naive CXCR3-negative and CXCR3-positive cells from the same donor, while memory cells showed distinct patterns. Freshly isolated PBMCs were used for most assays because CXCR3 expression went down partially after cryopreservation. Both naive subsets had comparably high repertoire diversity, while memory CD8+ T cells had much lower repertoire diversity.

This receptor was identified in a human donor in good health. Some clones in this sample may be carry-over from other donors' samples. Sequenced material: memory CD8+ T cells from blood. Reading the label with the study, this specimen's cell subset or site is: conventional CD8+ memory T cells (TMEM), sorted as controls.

The CDR3 reads as follows: CASSSTRIYEQYF. The chain uses TRBV7-9 and TRBJ2-7. The germline V gene encodes CDR1 SEHNR and CDR2 FQNEAQ (reference sequence). The CDR3 contains 13 residues, cysteine and phenylalanine counted. DNA is not on record. The reference TRBV7-9 and TRBJ2-7 proteins fill in what lies around the CDR3, so the full variable domain reads DTGVSQNPRHKITKRGQNVTFRCDPISEHNRLYWYRQTLGQGPEFLTYFQNEAQLEKSRLLSDRFSAERPKGSFSTLEIQRTEQGDSAMYLCASSSTRIYEQYFGPGTRLTVT.